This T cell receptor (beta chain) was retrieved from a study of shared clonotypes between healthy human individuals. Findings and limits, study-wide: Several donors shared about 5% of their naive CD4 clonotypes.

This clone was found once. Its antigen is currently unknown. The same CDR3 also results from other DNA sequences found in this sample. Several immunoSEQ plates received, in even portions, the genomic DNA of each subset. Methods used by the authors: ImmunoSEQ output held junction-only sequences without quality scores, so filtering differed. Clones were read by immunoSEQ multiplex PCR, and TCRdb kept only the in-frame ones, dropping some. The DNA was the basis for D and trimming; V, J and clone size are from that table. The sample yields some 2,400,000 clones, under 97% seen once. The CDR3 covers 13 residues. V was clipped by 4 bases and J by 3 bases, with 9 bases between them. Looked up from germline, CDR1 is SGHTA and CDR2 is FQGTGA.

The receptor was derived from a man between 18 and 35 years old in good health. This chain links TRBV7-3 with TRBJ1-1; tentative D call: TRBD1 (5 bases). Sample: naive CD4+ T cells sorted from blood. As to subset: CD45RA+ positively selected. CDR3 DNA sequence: TGTGCCAGCAGCTCTCGCAGGGACACTGAAGCTTTCTTT. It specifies CASSSRRDTEAFF.